Listed below are T cell receptor beta chains from one sample, sequenced in a study of CD8 T cells in ankylosing spondylitis. TCRdb called the 5' RACE reads again in MiXCR, with one record for every CDR3 protein. Of 150,000 to 200,000 distinct CDR3 sequences listed, 25% to 35% are singletons. The sample was synovial fluid, either unsorted or a sorted T cell fraction (not recorded which). These receptors were obtained from a male donor with ankylosing spondylitis. The CDR3 runs from the conserved cysteine through the conserved F or W. D genes are given only for firm matches. Expanded clones are given a class, and other clones once, few, many or no size at all.

clone_size j_call d_call v_call cdr3_aa cdr3_nt
many TRBJ1-1 - TRBV18 CASSGEQSNTEAFF TGTGCCAGCTCCGGAGAACAGAGTAACACTGAAGCTTTCTTT
few TRBJ2-2 - TRBV20-1 CSAVADTGELFF TGCAGTGCGGTGGCGGACACCGGGGAGCTGTTTTTT
- TRBJ1-5 - TRBV30 CAWSVDSGNQPQHF TGTGCCTGGAGTGTCGACAGTGGGAATCAGCCCCAGCATTTT
few TRBJ1-5 TRBD1 TRBV4-1 CASSQVPGQSLGGNQPQHF TGCGCCAGCAGCCAAGTTCCGGGACAGAGTCTTGGGGGCAATCAGCCCCAGCATTTT
- TRBJ1-5 - TRBV24-1 CATNGGFNQPQHF TGTGCCACCAATGGGGGCTTCAATCAGCCCCAGCATTTT
- TRBJ1-3 - TRBV5-6 CASSRPPGFSGNTIYF TGTGCCAGCAGCCGCCCCCCAGGGTTCTCTGGAAACACCATATATTTT
- TRBJ1-1 - TRBV6-1 CASTSTVNTEAFF TGTGCCAGCACATCGACAGTTAACACTGAAGCTTTCTTT
- TRBJ1-1 TRBD1 TRBV5-1 CASSLGQGKNTEAFF TGCGCCAGCAGCTTGGGACAGGGGAAAAACACTGAAGCTTTCTTT
many TRBJ1-1 - TRBV20-1 CSAIPGGGTTEAFF TGCAGTGCTATCCCGGGGGGGGGGACCACTGAAGCTTTCTTT
few TRBJ2-7 TRBD2 TRBV12-3/TRBV12-4 CASSLSGGTSLSSYEQYF TGTGCCAGCAGTTTATCGGGGGGAACTAGCCTTAGCTCCTACGAGCAGTACTTC
- TRBJ1-2 TRBD1 TRBV7-2 CASSLEPGQGKGYTF TGTGCCAGCAGCTTAGAACCGGGACAGGGCAAAGGCTACACCTTC
- TRBJ1-1 - TRBV7-6 CASSLVGRGASGNTEAFF TGTGCCAGCAGCTTAGTGGGCAGGGGTGCCAGTGGGAACACTGAAGCTTTCTTT
- TRBJ2-1 TRBD1 TRBV10-3 CAIKWDSEQFF TGTGCCATCAAGTGGGACAGTGAGCAGTTCTTC
- TRBJ2-1 - TRBV11-2 CASSLDSPIGEQFF TGTGCCAGCAGCTTAGATTCGCCGATCGGTGAGCAGTTCTTC
- TRBJ1-4 - TRBV27 CASRRGMANEKLFF TGTGCCAGCAGGAGGGGGATGGCTAATGAAAAACTGTTTTTT
- TRBJ1-1 - TRBV5-5 CASSFSQGFAEAFF TGTGCCAGCAGCTTCTCTCAGGGATTCGCTGAAGCTTTCTTT
- TRBJ2-5 - TRBV5-1 CASSFSGGETQYF TGCGCCAGCAGCTTCAGCGGAGGAGAGACCCAGTACTTC
- TRBJ2-1 - TRBV29-1 CSVDGAAEQFF TGCAGCGTTGATGGGGCCGCTGAGCAGTTCTTC
few TRBJ2-6 TRBD1 TRBV11-2 CASSARQGTNDGANVLTF TGTGCCAGCAGCGCAAGACAGGGCACCAACGACGGGGCCAACGTCCTGACTTTC
- TRBJ1-1 TRBD1 TRBV2 CASKTGALTEAFF TGTGCCAGCAAGACAGGGGCTTTAACTGAAGCTTTCTTT
few TRBJ2-1 TRBD2 TRBV6-2/TRBV6-3 CASSPLPGTSGRHSYNEQFF TGTGCCAGCAGTCCTCTCCCTGGGACTAGCGGGAGGCACTCCTACAATGAGCAGTTCTTC
few TRBJ2-7 TRBD1 TRBV7-2 CASSLLGQGPYEQYF TGTGCCAGCAGCTTGCTTGGACAGGGGCCCTACGAGCAGTACTTC
- TRBJ1-1 - TRBV15 CATSRDRLRNTEAFF TGTGCCACCAGCAGAGACAGACTGAGGAACACTGAAGCTTTCTTT
- TRBJ1-2 TRBD1 TRBV20-1 CSAPTGANYGYTF TGCAGTGCGCCGACAGGGGCTAACTATGGCTACACCTTC
few TRBJ1-2 - TRBV19 CASSIGATWENYGYTF TGTGCCAGTAGTATTGGGGCTACGTGGGAAAACTATGGCTACACCTTC
few TRBJ2-6 - TRBV6-5 CASSYSVWPEGANVLTF TGTGCCAGCAGTTACTCGGTTTGGCCCGAGGGGGCCAACGTCCTGACTTTC
- TRBJ2-1 - TRBV5-1 CASTRDSTYNEQFF TGCGCCAGCACACGGGACTCTACCTACAATGAGCAGTTCTTC
few TRBJ2-3 - TRBV10-3 CAIGYRDRDTQYF TGTGCCATCGGTTACCGTGATCGGGATACGCAGTATTTT
- TRBJ2-3 - TRBV6-1 CASTPTVPHLDTQYF TGTGCCAGCACTCCAACGGTGCCCCACTTAGATACGCAGTATTTT